This T cell receptor beta chain derives from a study of blood T cell repertoires in COVID-19. Study-wide background: Researchers got acute and convalescent COVID-19 samples from the United States, Italy and Spain.

In the original analysis: Cell counts per sample came from amplifying reference gene primers. The table came from immunoSEQ multiplex PCR; TCRdb's copy has only in-frame clones and leaves some out. V, J and clone size reflect that table, while D and trimming were determined from the DNA. The profile shows around 160,000 clones, about 85% of them singletons. From germline, CDR1 is MNHEY and CDR2 SMNVEV (reference sequence). V lost 4 bases to trimming and J lost 16 bases, with 20 bases between them. The CDR3 is made up of 13 amino acids. The sequence was collected from a human donor in a cohort sampled during active COVID-19. Sequencing input: peripheral blood. V and J are TRBV27 and TRBJ1-5; tentatively, D is TRBD1 (6 bases). The CDR3 protein is CASSSIDRDNFHF. CDR3 nucleotides: TGTGCCAGCAGTTCTATAGACCGGGACAACTTTCATTTT.